This TCR beta chain was found in a study of vaccination and CD4 T cells after COVID-19 (dated by TCRdb to 2022 to 2024). Context from the whole study: SARS-CoV-2 positivity had been established in the convalescent patients by nasal swab PCR, and mild disease was recorded in several of these patients and severe disease in one. Post-COVID blood samples were collected from convalescent patients a median of roughly 100 days after diagnosis, with a range of about 30 to 170 days. Post-vaccine blood samples were collected a median of around 2.5 months after the second vaccine dose, ranging from about 13 to 250 days. Each participant got two doses of either the Pfizer-BioNTech BNT162b2 vaccine (n=8) or the Moderna mRNA-1273 vaccine (n=2). Culture stimuli were overlapping spike peptide pools from SARS-CoV-2 and from the common cold coronaviruses HCoV-NL63, HCoV-OC43 and HCoV-229E. The convalescent cohort comprised six males and four females, including two Hispanic individuals, seven Caucasians, two Asians and one multiracial person. In roughly 10 COVID-19 convalescent patients and several infection-naive healthy vaccine recipients, the spike-specific CD4+ TCR repertoire before mRNA vaccination was compared with the repertoire after mRNA vaccination. Control cultures used a CEFX viral epitope pool as positive control, an HIV-1 Nef peptide pool as negative control, or no peptide. Beyond this particular receptor, the publication reports: Of the vaccine-specific clones found in convalescent patients, nearly all (304 of 307) were mono-reactive for SARS-CoV-2 spike instead of being cross-reactive with common cold coronaviruses. In convalescent patients, a median around 85% of post-vaccine SARS-CoV-2-reactive clones were detected only after vaccination, and vaccine-specific priming was suggested by this finding. Relatively few convalescent patients were included in the study, and early timepoints after natural infection were not analyzed. Although the median number of SARS-CoV-2-reactive clonotypes went up from 20 to 25 after infection to around 39 after vaccination, the increase was not significant.

Library creation used PCR. TCR sequencing of DNA from cultured CD4+ T cells used the Oncomine TCR Beta short-read assay at the Johns Hopkins FTIC core. The QIAamp micro DNA kit was used to extract genomic DNA from the cultured CD4+ T cells. The Oncomine TCR Beta libraries from cultured CD4+ T cells were pooled using unique dual indexes and then sequenced on an Illumina iSeq 100. On the authors' methods: Non-productive sequences were removed, and CDR3s not starting with C, not ending with F or W, or shorter than 7 amino acids were discarded. Antigen-specific clonotypes were identified with the MANAFEST web application by comparing peptide-stimulated wells with reference and other culture wells. To be called positive, a clone needed an FDR below 0.05, an odds ratio above 5, and a productive frequency above 0.1% in at least two of three replicate wells. Clonotypes that were significantly expanded in both SARS-CoV-2 spike wells and at least one common cold coronavirus spike condition were defined as cross-reactive. Levenshtein distances (stringdist) and unrooted phylogenetic trees (ape) in R version 3.6.1 were used to assess CDR3 homology. In-frame beta chains were kept once TCRdb had trimmed the public reads at Q25 with fastp and called clones with MiXCR. All rows with the same CDR3 protein become a single entry with the most common DNA and genes. TCRdb assigned the V and J calls; the authors' analysis was not used. The sample records about 18,000 distinct CDR3 sequences, about 39% of which are singletons. The top ten hold 7.2% of the sample.

Details on this clonotype: Its specific antigen is unknown. No base quality information exists; no much larger clone differs at one position.

The treatment or condition label here, explained by the study, means: roughly ten-day PBMC culture with coronavirus spike peptide pools or control peptides (ViraFEST assay). The ViraFEST assay, used in the study, expanded antigen-specific T cells with peptide pools and then identified the expanded clonotypes through TCR sequencing. The convalescent patients' positive SARS-CoV-2 PCR tests were from March to December 2020, which was before the Alpha, Beta and Delta variants emerged in the United States. Each well held about 1.8 million PBMCs cultured with roughly 10 ug/ml peptide pools in IMDM containing about 5% human AB serum and approximately 10 IU/ml IL-2. Half of the culture medium was replaced with fresh IL-2-containing medium on days 3 and 7. Once the cells had been in culture for over 9 days, the EasySep CD4+ T cell isolation kit was used to isolate CD4+ T cells by negative selection. PBMCs were separated from whole blood using Ficoll-Paque Plus gradient centrifugation and then either used fresh or cryopreserved at -140C. Triplicate wells were generally used for each culture condition.

CDR1 and CDR2 were assigned from the germline V gene (reference sequence) as MNHEY and SMNVEV. V is clipped by 8 bases and J by 3 bases, and the sequence between their germline boundaries is 20 bases long. The CDR3 runs 15 residues from the cysteine to the phenylalanine. Only CDR3 DNA is held: 45 bases, read in frame from base 1. The rearranged segments are TRBV27 and TRBJ2-7; tentative D gene TRBD1, with 6 bases matching. The sample consisted of CD4+ T cells from blood, cultured in vitro, taken after SARS-CoV-2 vaccination. The receptor's source is a human donor who had recovered from COVID-19. The CDR3 sequence is CASSVGGDYFYEQYF. The DNA reads TGTGCCAGCTCTGTAGGGGGAGACTACTTCTACGAGCAGTACTTC.